One TCR beta chain is described in this entry. This sample was taken from a study of blood T cell repertoires in COVID-19. The trim removed 5 bases at V and 7 bases at J, leaving 7 bases unmatched. Germline values: CDR1 LNHDA, CDR2 SQIVND (reference sequence). This CDR3 has 14 residues. In the original workflow: Reference gene primer amplification gave nucleated cell count estimates. Libraries were prepared by immunoSEQ multiplex PCR; TCRdb keeps only in-frame clonotypes and omits some of them. From that table come the V and J calls and clone size; the DNA was used to work out D and trimming. The data contain 450,000 or so clones, 80% to 90% of them singletons.

Sequenced sample: peripheral blood. The chain couples TRBV19 to TRBJ2-7; 11 positions match TRBD1. The TCR originated in a young man with COVID-19, enrolled during active disease. CDR3 in DNA: TGTGCCAGTAGTGTTGGACAGGGGGCGCAAGAGCAGTACTTC. It encodes CASSVGQGAQEQYF.